This T cell receptor beta chain was identified in a study of CD8 T cells in Susac syndrome. Germline CDR1 MDHEN, CDR2 SYDVKM. The CDR3 is 13 amino acids. The V end lost 4 bases, the J end lost 5 bases, and 8 bases lay between the germline ends. Sequencing targeted TCR beta in blood CD8+ and CD4+ T cells. It was with random hexamers that roughly 0.45 to 1 ug RNA was reverse transcribed. TCRdb re-called the immunoSEQ multiplex PCR reads with MiXCR, one entry per CDR3 protein. This sample carries some 250,000 distinct CDR3 sequences, less than 96% of them seen once, and the ten largest clones take 0.095% to 0.12%.

This TCR was recovered from a human donor with Susac syndrome. The chain links TRBV28 to TRBJ1-4, with unresolved D. Sequencing was done on a sample of CD4+ T cells from PBMCs. The CDR3 nucleotides are TGTGCCAGCAGTTCCCGGTCCAATGAAAAACTGTTTTTT. It specifies CASSSRSNEKLFF.